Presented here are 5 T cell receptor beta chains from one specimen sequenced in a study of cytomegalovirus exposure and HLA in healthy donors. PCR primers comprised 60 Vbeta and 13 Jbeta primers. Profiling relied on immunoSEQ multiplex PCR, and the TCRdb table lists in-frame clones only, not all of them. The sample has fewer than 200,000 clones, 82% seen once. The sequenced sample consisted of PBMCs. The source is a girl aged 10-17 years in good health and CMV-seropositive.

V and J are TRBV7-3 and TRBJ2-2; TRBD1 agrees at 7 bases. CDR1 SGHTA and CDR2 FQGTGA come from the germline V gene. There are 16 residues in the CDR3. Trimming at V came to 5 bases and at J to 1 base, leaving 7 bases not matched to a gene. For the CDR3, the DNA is TGTGCCAGCAGCCCACAGACAGGGCGGAACACCGGGGAGCTGTTTTTT. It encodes CASSPQTGRNTGELFF.

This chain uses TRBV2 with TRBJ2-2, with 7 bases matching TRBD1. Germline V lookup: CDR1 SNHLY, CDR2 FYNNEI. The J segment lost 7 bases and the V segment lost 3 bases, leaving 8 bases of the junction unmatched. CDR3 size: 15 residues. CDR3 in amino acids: CASSELTGAGGELFF. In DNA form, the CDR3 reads TGTGCCAGCAGTGAGTTAACAGGGGCTGGCGGGGAGCTGTTTTTT.

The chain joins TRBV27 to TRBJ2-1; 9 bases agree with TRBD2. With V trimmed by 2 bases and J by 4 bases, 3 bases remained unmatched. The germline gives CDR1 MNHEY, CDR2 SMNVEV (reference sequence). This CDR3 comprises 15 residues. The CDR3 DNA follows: TGTGCCAGCAGTTTACGCGGGAGGGAATACAATGAGCAGTTCTTC. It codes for CASSLRGREYNEQFF.

CDR3 nucleotides: TGTGCCAGCAGCATAACGCCGGGACAGGGGCCAGACTATGGCTACACCTTC. This codes for CASSITPGQGPDYGYTF. The V gene is TRBV7-9, the J gene TRBJ1-2, with 10 positions matching TRBD1. This CDR3 is 17 amino acids long. Unmatched junction bases numbered 12, after V lost 5 bases and J lost 3 bases. Germline V CDR1 and CDR2: SEHNR, FQNEAQ (reference sequence).

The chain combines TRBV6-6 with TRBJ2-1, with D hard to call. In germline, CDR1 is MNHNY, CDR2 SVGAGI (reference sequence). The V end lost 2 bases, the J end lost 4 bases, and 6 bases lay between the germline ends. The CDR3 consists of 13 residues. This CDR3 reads CASSYGKYNEQFF. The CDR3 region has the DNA TGTGCCAGCAGTTACGGCAAATACAATGAGCAGTTCTTC.